This T cell receptor (beta chain) is drawn from a study of shared clonotypes between healthy human individuals. Libraries were prepared by immunoSEQ multiplex PCR; TCRdb keeps only in-frame clonotypes and omits some of them. The sample records about 1 million clones, about 75% being singletons. CDR3 length equals 13 residues. V was trimmed by 5 bases and J by 3 bases, leaving 8 bases between them. The germline gives CDR1 SGHTA, CDR2 FQGNSA. This clone was counted only a few times. Distinct nucleotide sequences in the sample also encode this CDR3. Naive CD45RA+ and memory CD45RA-negative subsets were split from CD4+ cells.

This sequence was found in a man aged 18 to 29 in good health. The sample taken for sequencing was memory CD4+ T cells sorted from blood. As to subset: CD45RA-negative fraction. This chain links TRBV7-2 with TRBJ1-3; a weak D match, TRBD1 (5 bases). CDR3 nucleotide sequence: TGTGCCAGCAGCCTGGGGGGTGGAAACACCATATATTTT. Translation: CASSLGGGNTIYF.